Following are 12 T cell receptor beta chains from one sample sequenced in a study of T cells expressing NK-cell markers. TCRdb re-called the 5' RACE reads, yielding one record per CDR3 amino acid sequence without DNA. The table lists about 300,000 distinct CDR3 sequences. Sequencing used blood T cells: a sorted CD56 or NKG2C T cell subset, CD4+ or CD8+ T cells, or bulk PBMC T cells (not recorded which). Receptor source: a woman between 18 and 75 years old in good health.

This chain connects TRBV5-6 to TRBJ1-5. The CDR3 extends over 17 amino acids. CDR1 and CDR2 from the germline V gene are SGHDT and YYEEEE. CDR3 residues: CASSFGRGSAMDQPQHF.

The gene calls are TRBV4-3 and TRBJ2-1; TCRdb proposes TRBD1, but this gene call is untestable without DNA. This CDR3 is built from 16 residues. The germline V gene encodes CDR1 LGHNA and CDR2 YSLEER. The chain's CDR3 is CASSQGQASSYNEQFF.

The chain has TRBV5-1 and TRBJ2-5; TCRdb calls TRBD1, which cannot be checked without DNA. CDR3 length: 13 amino acids. CDR1 SGHRS and CDR2 YFSETQ come from the germline V gene. This CDR3 reads CASSVGTEKTQYF.

The rearrangement links TRBV7-9 to TRBJ2-7; TCRdb indicates TRBD1, and absent DNA this call remains unverified. Germline lookup yields CDR1 SEHNR and CDR2 FQNEAQ (reference sequence). This CDR3 has 13 residues. The CDR3 spells CASSLNPPYEQYF.

This chain uses TRBV9 with TRBJ1-1. There are 14 residues in the CDR3. The germline gives CDR1 SGDLS, CDR2 YYNGEE. The CDR3 protein is CASSVWAEQTEAFF.

This chain joins TRBV28 and TRBJ2-7; TCRdb outputs TRBD2, but without DNA this stays unchecked. The CDR3 totals 16 residues. Germline-derived CDR1 and CDR2 are MDHEN and SYDVKM. The CDR3 sequence is CASSSSGEGSSYEQYF.

The genes are TRBV27 and TRBJ2-7; TCRdb names TRBD1, which stays unverified in the absence of DNA. The germline gives CDR1 MNHEY, CDR2 SMNVEV (reference sequence). The CDR3 is made up of 15 amino acids. The CDR3 sequence: CASTRVGRGFYEQYF.

V usage is TRBV20-1 and J usage is TRBJ1-3. Per the germline V gene, CDR1 is DFQATT and CDR2 is SNEGSKA (reference sequence). The CDR3 length is 15 residues. This chain's CDR3 is CSAGRGLNSGNTIYF.

V gene TRBV5-1 combines with J gene TRBJ2-5; checking the TCRdb D call of TRBD1 is not possible without DNA. CDR3 length equals 14 residues. Germline lookup yields CDR1 SGHRS and CDR2 YFSETQ. CDR3: CATARTDYQETQYF.

The rearrangement links TRBV4-1 to TRBJ2-7; with no DNA, the TCRdb D assignment of TRBD1 cannot be verified. The CDR3 consists of 13 residues. Germline V gives CDR1 MGHRA, CDR2 YSYEKL. This chain's CDR3 is CASSDPGPYEQYF.

This chain connects TRBV7-2 to TRBJ2-1. The germline V gene has CDR1 SGHTA and CDR2 FQGNSA. The CDR3 has 13 residues. The CDR3 reads CASSLESSSEQFF.

CDR3 sequence: CSPKREGGSPLHF. The V and J genes are TRBV20-1 and TRBJ1-6. The CDR3 totals 13 residues. The germline gives CDR1 DFQATT, CDR2 SNEGSKA (reference sequence).